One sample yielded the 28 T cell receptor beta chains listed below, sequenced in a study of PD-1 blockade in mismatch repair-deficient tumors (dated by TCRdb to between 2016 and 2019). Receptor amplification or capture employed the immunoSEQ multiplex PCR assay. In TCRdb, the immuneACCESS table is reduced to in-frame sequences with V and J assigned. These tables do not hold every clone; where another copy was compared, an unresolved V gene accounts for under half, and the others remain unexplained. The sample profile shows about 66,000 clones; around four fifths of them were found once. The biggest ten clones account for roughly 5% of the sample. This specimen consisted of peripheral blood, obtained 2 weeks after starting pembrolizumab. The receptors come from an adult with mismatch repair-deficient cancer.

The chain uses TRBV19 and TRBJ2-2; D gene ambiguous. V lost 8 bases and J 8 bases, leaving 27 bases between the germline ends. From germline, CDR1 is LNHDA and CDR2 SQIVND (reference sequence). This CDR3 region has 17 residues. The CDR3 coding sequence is TGTGCCAGTTTAATGCAGACGAACTACAAGCAAGCTGGGGAGCTGTTTTTT. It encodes CASLMQTNYKQAGELFF.

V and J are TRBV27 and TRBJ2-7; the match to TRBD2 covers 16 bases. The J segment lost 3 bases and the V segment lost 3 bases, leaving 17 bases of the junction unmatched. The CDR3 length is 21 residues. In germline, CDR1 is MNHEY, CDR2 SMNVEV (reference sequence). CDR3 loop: CASSFNFEGLAGGRAYYEQYF. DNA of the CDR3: TGTGCCAGCAGTTTCAATTTCGAGGGACTAGCGGGAGGGCGGGCTTACTACGAGCAGTACTTC.

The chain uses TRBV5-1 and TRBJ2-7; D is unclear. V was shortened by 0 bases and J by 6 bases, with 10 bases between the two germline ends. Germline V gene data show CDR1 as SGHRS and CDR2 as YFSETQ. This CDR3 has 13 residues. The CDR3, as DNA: TGCGCCAGCAGCTTGGGCCTCGAAAGCGAGCAGTACTTC. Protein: CASSLGLESEQYF.

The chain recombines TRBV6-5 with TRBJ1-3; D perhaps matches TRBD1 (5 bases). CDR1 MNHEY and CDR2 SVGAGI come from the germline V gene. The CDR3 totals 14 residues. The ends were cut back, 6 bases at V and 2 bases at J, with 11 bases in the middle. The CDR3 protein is CASSLGGAGNTIYF. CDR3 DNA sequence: TGTGCCAGCAGCCTGGGGGGGGCTGGAAACACCATATATTTT.

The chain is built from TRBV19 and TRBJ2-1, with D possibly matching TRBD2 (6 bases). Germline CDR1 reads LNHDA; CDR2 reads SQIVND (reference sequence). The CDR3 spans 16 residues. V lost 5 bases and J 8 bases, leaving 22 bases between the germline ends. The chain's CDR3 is CASSRKGLALRDEQFF. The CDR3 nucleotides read TGTGCCAGTAGTCGGAAAGGGCTAGCGCTAAGGGATGAGCAGTTCTTC. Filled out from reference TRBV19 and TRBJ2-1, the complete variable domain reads DGGITQSPKYLFRKEGQNVTLSCEQNLNHDAMYWYRQDPGQGLRLIYYSQIVNDFQKGDIAEGYSVSREKKESFPLTVTSAQKNPTAFYLCASSRKGLALRDEQFFGPGTRLTVL.

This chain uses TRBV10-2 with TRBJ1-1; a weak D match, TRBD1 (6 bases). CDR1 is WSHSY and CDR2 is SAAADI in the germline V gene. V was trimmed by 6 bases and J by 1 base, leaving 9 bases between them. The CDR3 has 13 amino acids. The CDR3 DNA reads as TGCGCCAGCAGGGTGGGACAGAACACTGAAGCTTTCTTT. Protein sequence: CASRVGQNTEAFF.

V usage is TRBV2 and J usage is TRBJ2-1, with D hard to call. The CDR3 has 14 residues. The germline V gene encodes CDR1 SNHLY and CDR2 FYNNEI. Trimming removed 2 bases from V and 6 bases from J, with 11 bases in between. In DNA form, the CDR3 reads TGTGCCAGCAGTGAATACGCTGCCCTCAATGAGCAGTTCTTC. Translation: CASSEYAALNEQFF.

CDR3 amino acids: CASSPAGIAGANEQFF. Written as DNA, the CDR3 is TGTGCCAGCAGCCCCGCAGGTATAGCGGGAGCCAATGAGCAGTTCTTC. The J gene is TRBJ2-1, the V gene TRBV7-2, with TRBD2 matching over 9 bases. Germline-derived CDR1 and CDR2 are SGHTA and FQGNSA. This CDR3 is 16 amino acids long. V gave up 5 bases and J gave up 6 bases; unmatched junction bases: 11.

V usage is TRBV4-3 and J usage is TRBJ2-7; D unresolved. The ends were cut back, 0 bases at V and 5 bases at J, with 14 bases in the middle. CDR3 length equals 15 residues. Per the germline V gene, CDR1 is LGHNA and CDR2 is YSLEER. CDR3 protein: CASSQDRVEFDEQYF. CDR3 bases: TGCGCCAGCAGCCAAGATCGGGTCGAGTTTGACGAGCAGTACTTC.

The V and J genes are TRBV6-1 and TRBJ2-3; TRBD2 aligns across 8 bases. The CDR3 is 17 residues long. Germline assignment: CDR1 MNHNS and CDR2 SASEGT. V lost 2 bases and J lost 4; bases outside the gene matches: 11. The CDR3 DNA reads TGTGCCAGCAGTGAATCCTACTTCGGGGGGGGCCCAGATACGCAGTATTTT. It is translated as CASSESYFGGGPDTQYF.

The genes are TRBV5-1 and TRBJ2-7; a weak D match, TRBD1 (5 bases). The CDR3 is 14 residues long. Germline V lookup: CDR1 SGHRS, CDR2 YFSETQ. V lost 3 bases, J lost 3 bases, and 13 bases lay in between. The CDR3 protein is CASSSQQEHYEQYF. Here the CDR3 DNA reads TGCGCCAGCAGCTCTCAACAGGAGCACTACGAGCAGTACTTC.

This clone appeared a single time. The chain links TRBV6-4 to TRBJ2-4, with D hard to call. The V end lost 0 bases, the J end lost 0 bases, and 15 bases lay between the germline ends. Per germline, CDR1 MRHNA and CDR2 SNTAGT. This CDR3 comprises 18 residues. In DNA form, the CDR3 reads TGTGCCAGCAGTGACTCCCCATTCTCGTTCGGAGCCAAAAACATTCAGTACTTC. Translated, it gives CASSDSPFSFGAKNIQYF.

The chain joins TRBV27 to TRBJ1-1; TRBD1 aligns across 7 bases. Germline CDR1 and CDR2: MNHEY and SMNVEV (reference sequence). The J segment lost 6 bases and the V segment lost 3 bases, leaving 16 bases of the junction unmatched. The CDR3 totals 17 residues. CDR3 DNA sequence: TGTGCCAGCAGTTTTAGGCGGGTACAGGGGTCTTATTCTGAAGCTTTCTTT. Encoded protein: CASSFRRVQGSYSEAFF.

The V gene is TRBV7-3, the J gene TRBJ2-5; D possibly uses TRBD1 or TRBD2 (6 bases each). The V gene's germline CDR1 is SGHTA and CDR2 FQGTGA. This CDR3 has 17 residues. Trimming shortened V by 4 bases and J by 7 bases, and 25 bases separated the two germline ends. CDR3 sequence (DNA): TGTGCCAGCAGCTCCGGAGGGGGACGACAGGCGGCTAGGACCCAGTACTTC. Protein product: CASSSGGGRQAARTQYF. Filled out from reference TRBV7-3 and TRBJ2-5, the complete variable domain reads GAGVSQTPSNKVTEKGKYVELRCDPISGHTALYWYRQSLGQGPEFLIYFQGTGAADDSGLPNDRFFAVRPEGSVSTLKIQRTERGDSAVYLCASSSGGGRQAARTQYFGPGTRLLVL.

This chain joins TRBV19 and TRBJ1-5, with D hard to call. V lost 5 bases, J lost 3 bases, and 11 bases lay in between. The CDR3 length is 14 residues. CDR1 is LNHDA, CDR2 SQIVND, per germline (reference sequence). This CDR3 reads CASSSGFHNQPQHF. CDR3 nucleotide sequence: TGTGCCAGTAGTTCGGGGTTTCACAATCAGCCCCAGCATTTT.

CDR3 residues: CASSPGTGGKYEQYF. In DNA, the CDR3 is TGTGCCAGCAGCCCAGGGACAGGGGGGAAGTACGAGCAGTACTTC. The chain uses TRBV7-3 and TRBJ2-7, with TRBD1 identical over 11 bases. Germline lookup yields CDR1 SGHTA and CDR2 FQGTGA. This CDR3 has 15 amino acids. Trimming at V came to 5 bases and at J to 4 bases, leaving 7 bases not matched to a gene.

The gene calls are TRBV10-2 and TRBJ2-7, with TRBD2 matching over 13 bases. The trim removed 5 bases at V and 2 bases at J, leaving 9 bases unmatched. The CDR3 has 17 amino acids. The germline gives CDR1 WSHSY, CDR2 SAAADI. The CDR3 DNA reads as TGCGCCAGCAGTTCGCCTAGGACTAGCGGGGGTCCCTACGAGCAGTACTTC. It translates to CASSSPRTSGGPYEQYF.

The CDR3 nucleotides are TGTGCCAGTACCCCCACCGCCCCCTACAATGAGCAGTTCTTC. Amino acid sequence: CASTPTAPYNEQFF. The J gene is TRBJ2-1, the V gene TRBV19; D not certain. Germline assignment: CDR1 LNHDA and CDR2 SQIVND (reference sequence). Trimming took 7 bases from V and 2 from J, leaving 12 bases between them. CDR3 length: 14 residues.

CDR3 coding DNA: TGTGCCAGCAGCCAATTGGGACAGGACTATGGCTACACCTTC. Its protein product is CASSQLGQDYGYTF. The chain links TRBV28 to TRBJ1-2, with TRBD1 matching 8 bases. This CDR3 region has 14 residues. Unmatched junction bases numbered 6, after V lost 6 bases and J lost 3 bases. The germline V gene has CDR1 MDHEN and CDR2 SYDVKM.

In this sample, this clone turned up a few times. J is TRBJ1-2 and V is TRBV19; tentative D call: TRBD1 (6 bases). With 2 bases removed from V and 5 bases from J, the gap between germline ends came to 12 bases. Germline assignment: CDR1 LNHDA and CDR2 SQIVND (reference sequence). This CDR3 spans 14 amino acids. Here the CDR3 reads CASSIRYQGYGYTF. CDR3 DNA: TGTGCCAGTAGTATAAGGTACCAGGGGTATGGCTACACCTTC.

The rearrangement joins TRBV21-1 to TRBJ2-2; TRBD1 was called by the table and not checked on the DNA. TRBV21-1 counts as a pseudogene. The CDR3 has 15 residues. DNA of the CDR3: TGTGCCAGCAGCCCAGGGACAGGGCGCACCGGGGAGCTGTTTTTT. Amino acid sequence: CASSPGTGRTGELFF.

Written as DNA, the CDR3 is TGTGCCAGCAGGAGAAACACTGAAGCTTTCTTT. This gives the protein CASRRNTEAFF. The V call is TRBV25-1, the J call TRBJ1-1; D call uncertain. V was pared by 6 bases and J by 2 bases, with 4 bases between. Germline V gene data show CDR1 as MGHDK and CDR2 as SYGVNS. The CDR3 loop spans 11 amino acids.

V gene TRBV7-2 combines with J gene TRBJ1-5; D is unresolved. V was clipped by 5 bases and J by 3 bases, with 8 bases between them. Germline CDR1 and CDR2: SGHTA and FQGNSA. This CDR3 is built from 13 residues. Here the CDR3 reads CASSPKTNQPQHF. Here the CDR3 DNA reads TGTGCCAGCAGCCCAAAAACCAATCAGCCCCAGCATTTT.

CDR3 residues: CASSPLRRRQNTEAFF. The CDR3 bases are TGTGCCAGCAGCCCCCTGAGGCGCAGACAGAACACTGAAGCTTTCTTT. The gene calls are TRBV5-6 and TRBJ1-1; D is uncertain. Deletions cut 4 bases from V and 1 base from J, with 17 bases between. This CDR3 contains 16 residues. Germline CDR1 is SGHDT and CDR2 is YYEEEE.

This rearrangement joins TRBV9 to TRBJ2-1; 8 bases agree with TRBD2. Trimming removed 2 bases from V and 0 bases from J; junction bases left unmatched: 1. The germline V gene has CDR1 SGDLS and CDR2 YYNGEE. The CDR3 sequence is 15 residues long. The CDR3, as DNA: TGTGCCAGCAGCGTCGGACTAGCCTCCTACAATGAGCAGTTCTTC. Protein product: CASSVGLASYNEQFF.

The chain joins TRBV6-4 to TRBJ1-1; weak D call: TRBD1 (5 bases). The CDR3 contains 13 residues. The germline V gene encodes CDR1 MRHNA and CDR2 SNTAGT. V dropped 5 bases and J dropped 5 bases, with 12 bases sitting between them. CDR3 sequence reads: CASSLQEGTEAFF. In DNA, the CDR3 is TGTGCCAGCAGTTTGCAGGAGGGGACTGAAGCTTTCTTT.

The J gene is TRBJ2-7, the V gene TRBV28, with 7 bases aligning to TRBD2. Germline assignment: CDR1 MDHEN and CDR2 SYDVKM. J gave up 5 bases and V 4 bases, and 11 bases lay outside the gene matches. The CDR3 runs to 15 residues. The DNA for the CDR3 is TGTGCCAGCAGTTCCGGGACCCTTGGGGGGGACGAGCAGTACTTC. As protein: CASSSGTLGGDEQYF.

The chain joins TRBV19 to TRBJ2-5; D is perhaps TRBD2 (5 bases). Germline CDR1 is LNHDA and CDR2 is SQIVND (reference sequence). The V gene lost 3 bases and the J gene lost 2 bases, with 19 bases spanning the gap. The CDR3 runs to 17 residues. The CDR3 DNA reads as TGTGCCAGTAGTATTGCCCGCTCAGGACTCTCACAAGAGACCCAGTACTTC. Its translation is CASSIARSGLSQETQYF.